The clone carrying this TCR beta chain has ten or more counts. The data belong to a study of CD8 T cells in ankylosing spondylitis. CDR1 and CDR2 from the germline V gene are KGHSH and LQKENI. CDR3 length: 16 residues. After removal of 6 bases from V and 8 bases from J, the junction contained 11 bases not matched to a gene. TCRdb ran MiXCR on the 5' RACE reads and lists one entry per CDR3 protein. The sample lists roughly 120,000 distinct CDR3 sequences; 7% were seen once. The sequence derives from a male donor with ankylosing spondylitis or in good health (not recorded which). The V gene is TRBV18, the J gene TRBJ1-6; 9 bases align to TRBD1. The specimen was blood, either unsorted or a sorted T cell fraction (not recorded which). CDR3 nucleotides: TGTGCCAGCTCGCCTGATCTACAGGGGGCCGATTCACCCCTCCACTTT. Its translation is CASSPDLQGADSPLHF.